This is a list of T cell receptor beta chains from one sample in a study of beta chain features in type 1 diabetes. TCRdb's table, derived via immunoSEQ multiplex PCR, lists solely in-frame clones and lacks some. The profile shows hundreds of thousands of clones, roughly 13% of them singletons. Material: naive CD4+ T cells from blood. The origin of the receptors is a man aged 18 to 29 with type 1 diabetes. Both conserved end residues are trimmed from each CDR3. The D gene is left open where the match is weak.

v_gene	d_gene	j_gene	CDR3aa
TRBV7-2	-	TRBJ2-7	ASSLYIIGGGQSYEQY
TRBV25-1	TRBD1	TRBJ2-7	ASSTHIRGRRNEQY
TRBV13	TRBD1	TRBJ2-1	ASRTGGEVNEQF
TRBV6-1	-	TRBJ2-1	ASSYIMREF
TRBV27	TRBD1	TRBJ1-1	ASSLRDRTTEAF
TRBV7-9	TRBD2	TRBJ2-1	ASSRGTSYNEQF
TRBV27	TRBD2	TRBJ2-7	ASSLAGAGDEQY
TRBV9	-	TRBJ2-4	ASSVASAAGNIQY
TRBV7-2	-	TRBJ2-5	ASSFALGETQY
TRBV16	-	TRBJ1-2	ASSQSERPVNYGYT
TRBV19	-	TRBJ2-1	ASSQSGSYNEQF
TRBV5-1	-	TRBJ1-5	ARLASHSNQPQH
TRBV9	-	TRBJ2-2	ASSLVGQGTGELF
TRBV30	-	TRBJ1-5	AWSSQGEDQPQH
TRBV18	TRBD1	TRBJ1-4	ASSPPGTGTFNEKLF
TRBV7-2	-	-	ASSNSYEQY
TRBV29-1	-	TRBJ2-3	SGQKVSDTQY
TRBV14	-	TRBJ2-7	ATQSGYGEQY
TRBV9	TRBD2	TRBJ2-2	ASSPTSGGADTGELF
TRBV20-1	-	TRBJ1-2	SAMPWGGYT
TRBV29-1	-	TRBJ2-7	SVETEQY
TRBV29-1	TRBD2	TRBJ2-1	SASTRLAGGQQF
TRBV27	-	TRBJ2-5	ASSLSPEGGRKTQY
TRBV29-1	TRBD2	TRBJ2-3	SAGRSGRREVTQY
TRBV9	TRBD1	TRBJ1-2	ASSVAQGMDGYT
TRBV30	TRBD2	TRBJ2-1	AWSLGTSGIYNEQF
TRBV5-1	-	TRBJ2-3	ASSSGDGDTQY
TRBV5-4	-	TRBJ2-3	ASSLRGRPQDTQY
TRBV25-1	-	TRBJ2-7	ASGSLYEQY
TRBV4-2	-	TRBJ2-5	ASSIKGETQY
TRBV30	-	TRBJ1-6	AWRRGGSPLH
TRBV5-1	-	TRBJ2-7	ASTPGTHSSYEQY
TRBV9	TRBD2	TRBJ2-1	ASSGTSGGYNEQF
TRBV15	-	TRBJ2-5	ATSMRVQETQY
TRBV5-6	-	TRBJ1-2	ASSLVADRAYGYT
TRBV10-3	TRBD2	TRBJ2-3	AIRLVLAGGRSTDTQY
TRBV20-1	-	TRBJ2-6	SASGANVLT
TRBV30	-	TRBJ1-1	AWAGVGNTEAF
TRBV19	-	TRBJ1-4	GRQSPRDEKLF
TRBV2	-	TRBJ2-7	ASTKQTGTYEQY
TRBV9	-	TRBJ1-2	ASSPITAYYGYT
TRBV27	-	TRBJ2-1	ASRAGTADYNEQF
TRBV23-1	-	TRBJ2-5	ASRGTGRPQETQY
TRBV6-5	-	TRBJ2-5	ASKKGIFGETQY
TRBV9	-	TRBJ2-2	ASSVELPGELF
TRBV27	-	TRBJ2-3	ASSPRTSTDTQY
TRBV30	-	TRBJ1-2	AWTRGGGYGYT
TRBV4-1	TRBD1	TRBJ1-5	ASSQEGTGDGNQPQH